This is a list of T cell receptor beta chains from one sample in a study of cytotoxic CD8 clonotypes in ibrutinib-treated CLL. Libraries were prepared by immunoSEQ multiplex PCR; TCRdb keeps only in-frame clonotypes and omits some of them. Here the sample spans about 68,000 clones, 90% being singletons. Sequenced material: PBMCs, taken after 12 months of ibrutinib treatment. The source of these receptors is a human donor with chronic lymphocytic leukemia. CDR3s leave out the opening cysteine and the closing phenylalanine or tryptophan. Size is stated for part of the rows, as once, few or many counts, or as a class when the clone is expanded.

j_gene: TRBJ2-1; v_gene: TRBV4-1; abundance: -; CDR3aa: ASSRLTSGRNNEQF
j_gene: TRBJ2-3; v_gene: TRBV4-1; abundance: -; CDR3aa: ASSPSGGVGSDTQY
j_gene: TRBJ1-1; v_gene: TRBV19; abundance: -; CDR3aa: ASSIDQGTGTEAF
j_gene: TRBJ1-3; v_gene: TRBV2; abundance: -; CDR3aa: ASRLTGGYGNTIY
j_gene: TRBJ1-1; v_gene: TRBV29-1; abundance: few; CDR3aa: SVSDSRNTEAF
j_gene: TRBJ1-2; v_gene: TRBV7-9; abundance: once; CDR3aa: ASSAGQGFLGYT
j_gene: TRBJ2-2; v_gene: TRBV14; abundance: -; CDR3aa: ASSPSGTGELF
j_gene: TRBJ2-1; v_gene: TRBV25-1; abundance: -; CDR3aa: ASTRTLGDSLYNEQF
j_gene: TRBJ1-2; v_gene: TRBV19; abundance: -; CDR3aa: ASTIWTGRYGYT
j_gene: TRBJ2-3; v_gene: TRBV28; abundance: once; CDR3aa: ASSLGTSGIEEY
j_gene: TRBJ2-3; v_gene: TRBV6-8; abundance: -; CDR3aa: ASSYPRTRTDTQY
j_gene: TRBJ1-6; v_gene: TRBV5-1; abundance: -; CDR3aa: ASSRENRASSYNSPLH
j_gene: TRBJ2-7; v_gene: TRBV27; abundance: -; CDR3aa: ASSLSGLISYEQY
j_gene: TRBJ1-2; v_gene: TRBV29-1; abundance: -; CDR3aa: SVPGQGARNGYT
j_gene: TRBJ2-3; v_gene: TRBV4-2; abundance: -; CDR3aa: ASSQDYREGDTQY
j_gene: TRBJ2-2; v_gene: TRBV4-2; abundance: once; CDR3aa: ASSQVKWESTGELF
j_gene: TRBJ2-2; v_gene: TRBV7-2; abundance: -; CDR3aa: ASSLGGQGNTGELF
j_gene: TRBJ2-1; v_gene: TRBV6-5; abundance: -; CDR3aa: ASGRALAGGRKQF
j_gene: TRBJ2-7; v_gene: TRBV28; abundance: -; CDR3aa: ASSQGTPGQGAYEQY
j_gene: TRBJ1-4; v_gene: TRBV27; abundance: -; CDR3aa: ASSIFRGQANEKLF
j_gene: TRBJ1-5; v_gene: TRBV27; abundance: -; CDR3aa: ASSLYGGVGPQH
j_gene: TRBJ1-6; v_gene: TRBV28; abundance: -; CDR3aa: ASSLMPISRDSYRSLH
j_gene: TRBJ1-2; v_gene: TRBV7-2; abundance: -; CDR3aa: ASSLGMARGYGYT
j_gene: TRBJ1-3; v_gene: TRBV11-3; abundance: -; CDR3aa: ASSSQTRDTGNTIY
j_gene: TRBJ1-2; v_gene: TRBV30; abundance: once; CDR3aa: ACSPAGLGYT
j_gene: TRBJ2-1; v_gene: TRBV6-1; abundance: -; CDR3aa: ASSELGTSGNEQF
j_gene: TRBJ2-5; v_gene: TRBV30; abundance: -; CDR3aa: AWSVSKETQY
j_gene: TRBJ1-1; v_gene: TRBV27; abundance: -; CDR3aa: ASSRGAGASTEAF
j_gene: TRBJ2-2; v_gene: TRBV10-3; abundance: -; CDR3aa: AISEWTGDTGELF
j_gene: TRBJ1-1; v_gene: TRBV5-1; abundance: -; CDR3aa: ASSPRDTNTEAF
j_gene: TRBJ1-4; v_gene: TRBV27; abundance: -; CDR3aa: ASSTWTGLVRTNEKLF